What follows are 4 T cell receptor beta chains derived from one specimen sequenced in a study of blood T cell repertoires in COVID-19. Measured with immunoSEQ multiplex PCR; TCRdb has only the in-frame clones, and not every one. The sample records roughly 140,000 clones, around 83% being singletons. Sequencing used peripheral blood. The receptor set was obtained from a woman of 80 years or more with acute or convalescent COVID-19.

This chain joins TRBV12-5 and TRBJ2-5; TRBD2 is a possible D gene (5 bases). Germline V gene lookup returns CDR1 LGHNT and CDR2 FRNRAP. The CDR3 has 13 residues. Trimming stripped 5 bases from V and 1 base from J, with 8 bases between. The CDR3 region has the DNA TGTGCTAGTGGTGTAGCGCGCCAAGAGACCCAGTACTTC. It encodes CASGVARQETQYF.

The rearrangement links TRBV11-2 to TRBJ1-1, with a possible D match to TRBD1 (5 bases). This CDR3 comprises 14 residues. Trimming took off 3 bases at V and 6 bases at J, with 14 bases between the two ends. CDR1 and CDR2 (germline): SGHAT, FQNNGV. Here the CDR3 reads CASSLTAGEAEAFF. Here the CDR3 DNA reads TGTGCCAGCAGCTTGACAGCTGGAGAGGCTGAAGCTTTCTTT.

The chain couples TRBV19 to TRBJ2-5; TRBD1 matches 9 bases. Germline V lookup: CDR1 LNHDA, CDR2 SQIVND (reference sequence). The CDR3 runs to 14 residues. Trimming took 4 bases from V and 4 from J; bases not matched to a gene: 4. This CDR3 reads CASSTQGARETQYF. In DNA form, the CDR3 reads TGTGCCAGTAGTACACAGGGGGCGAGAGAGACCCAGTACTTC.

The chain recombines TRBV28 with TRBJ1-1, with D maybe TRBD1 (5 bases). Trimming took off 2 bases at V and 6 bases at J, with 7 bases between the two ends. The germline gives CDR1 MDHEN, CDR2 SYDVKM. CDR3 length: 12 residues. CDR3: CASSLTGSEAFF. The CDR3 nucleotides read TGTGCCAGCAGTTTAACAGGTTCTGAAGCTTTCTTT.